This entry lists 16 T cell receptor beta chains sequenced from one sample in a study of shared clonotypes between healthy human individuals. Naive CD8 cells, CD45RO-negative and positively selected for CCR7, excluded terminally differentiated effector memory CD45RA+ cells. The assay was immunoSEQ multiplex PCR, and TCRdb's table has in-frame clones only and misses some. The table shows around 1.9 million clones, with around 93% occurring only once. What was sequenced was naive CD8+ T cells from PBMCs. The receptors come from a man between 18 and 35 years old in good health. Some clones in this sample may be carry-over from other donors' samples.

The rearrangement uses TRBV27 and TRBJ2-3; TRBD1 aligns across 9 bases. The CDR3 extends over 16 amino acids. Germline lookup yields CDR1 MNHEY and CDR2 SMNVEV (reference sequence). After removal of 10 bases from V and 6 bases from J, the junction contained 17 bases not matched to a gene. This CDR3 reads CATSSTPTGGRDTQYF. In DNA, the CDR3 is TGTGCCACGAGCTCCACCCCGACAGGGGGGAGGGATACGCAGTATTTT.

V usage is TRBV19 and J usage is TRBJ1-2, with a possible D match to TRBD1 (6 bases). Germline CDR1 LNHDA, CDR2 SQIVND (reference sequence). CDR3 size: 15 residues. V gave up 7 bases and J gave up 4 bases, with 19 bases separating them. Here the CDR3 reads CASTYWGQGTYGYTF. In nucleotides, the CDR3 is TGTGCCAGTACTTACTGGGGTCAGGGGACCTATGGCTACACCTTC.

This rearrangement joins TRBV4-1 to TRBJ2-3; tentative D call: TRBD2 (5 bases). The CDR3 is 16 residues long. The V end was cut by 0 bases, the J end by 4 bases, with 14 bases between. CDR1 is MGHRA and CDR2 is YSYEKL in the germline V gene. For the CDR3, the DNA is TGCGCCAGCAGCCAAGATCACCGGGATGGCCCAGATACGCAGTATTTT. Its protein product is CASSQDHRDGPDTQYF.

V and J are TRBV4-1 and TRBJ2-7; D is possibly TRBD1 (6 bases). This CDR3 spans 14 amino acids. CDR1 MGHRA and CDR2 YSYEKL come from the germline V gene. Trimming removed 3 bases from V and 0 bases from J, with 9 bases in between. CDR3 bases: TGCGCCAGCAGCCACCGGACAGACTCCTACGAGCAGTACTTC. This encodes CASSHRTDSYEQYF.

The rearrangement uses TRBV9 and TRBJ2-1, with 7 bases lining up with TRBD2. Germline V gives CDR1 SGDLS, CDR2 YYNGEE. After removal of 8 bases from V and 4 bases from J, the junction contained 9 bases not matched to a gene. The CDR3 has 14 residues. CDR3 loop: CASERGTIYNEQFF. The CDR3 DNA is TGTGCCAGTGAGCGGGGTACCATTTACAATGAGCAGTTCTTC.

The rearrangement uses TRBV19 and TRBJ1-4, with D uncertain. Germline lookup yields CDR1 LNHDA and CDR2 SQIVND (reference sequence). V lost 4 bases, J lost 8 bases, and 11 bases lay in between. This CDR3 is 13 amino acids long. The CDR3 DNA reads as TGTGCCAGTAGTACCCGGGCCAGGGAAAAACTGTTTTTT. Its protein is CASSTRAREKLFF. Together with reference TRBV19 and TRBJ1-4, the CDR3 gives the full variable domain: DGGITQSPKYLFRKEGQNVTLSCEQNLNHDAMYWYRQDPGQGLRLIYYSQIVNDFQKGDIAEGYSVSREKKESFPLTVTSAQKNPTAFYLCASSTRAREKLFFGSGTQLSVL.

This chain links TRBV4-3 with TRBJ2-7, with TRBD2 matching 10 bases. From germline, CDR1 is LGHNA and CDR2 YSLEER. Trimming cost V 0 bases and J 5 bases; bases outside gene matches: 4. CDR3 length equals 15 residues. The CDR3 loop is CASSQDPSGRDEQYF. CDR3 sequence (DNA): TGCGCCAGCAGCCAAGATCCTAGCGGGAGAGACGAGCAGTACTTC.

The chain recombines TRBV19 with TRBJ2-1; 8 positions match TRBD2. The CDR3 is 16 amino acids. V lost 2 bases, J lost 0 bases, and 3 bases stayed unmatched. Germline CDR1 is LNHDA and CDR2 is SQIVND (reference sequence). The CDR3 bases are TGTGCCAGTAGTATACCGCTAGCGGGCTCCTACAATGAGCAGTTCTTC. Protein: CASSIPLAGSYNEQFF.

V usage is TRBV10-3 and J usage is TRBJ2-1, with 9 bases identical to TRBD2. The V segment lost 4 bases and the J segment 4 bases; nucleotides outside the gene matches: 8. Germline CDR1 ENHRY, CDR2 SYGVKD. The length of the CDR3 is 16 residues. CDR3 coding DNA: TGTGCCATCAGTGGCCACGCTAGCGGGATGTACAATGAGCAGTTCTTC. This sequence encodes CAISGHASGMYNEQFF.

The CDR3 DNA sequence: TGTGCCAGCATGGAGGGAGGGCCCTGGGATACGCAGTATTTT. As protein: CASMEGGPWDTQYF. The chain employs TRBV7-9 and TRBJ2-3; 7 nucleotides align to TRBD2. V lost 7 bases to trimming and J lost 6 bases; unmatched junction nucleotides: 10. The germline gives CDR1 SEHNR, CDR2 FQNEAQ (reference sequence). CDR3 length: 14 amino acids.

The chain couples TRBV10-3 to TRBJ2-7; D may be TRBD1 (5 bases). Between the trimmed V and J ends, which lost 2 bases and 2 bases, there was a span of 16 bases. Germline CDR1 is ENHRY and CDR2 is SYGVKD. There are 16 residues in the CDR3. The CDR3 here is CAISEKQVKRAYEQYF. CDR3 bases: TGTGCCATCAGTGAGAAACAGGTCAAACGGGCCTACGAGCAGTACTTC.

The J gene is TRBJ2-7, the V gene TRBV5-5; D uncertain. Germline V CDR1 and CDR2: SGHKS, YYEKEE (reference sequence). V lost 0 bases, J lost 3 bases, and 7 bases lay in between. CDR3 length: 13 amino acids. The CDR3 region is CASSLAGHYEQYF. In DNA, the CDR3 is TGTGCCAGCAGCTTGGCCGGGCACTACGAGCAGTACTTC.

The V and J genes are TRBV13 and TRBJ2-7, with D uncertain. Looked up from germline, CDR1 is PRHDT and CDR2 is FYEKMQ (reference sequence). Trimming took off 0 bases at V and 1 base at J, with 10 bases between the two ends. The CDR3 has 15 amino acids. CDR3 protein: CASSLGSYRSYEQYF. CDR3 in DNA: TGTGCCAGCAGCTTAGGCTCTTACAGATCCTACGAGCAGTACTTC.

This chain connects TRBV18 to TRBJ1-2; TRBD1 aligns across 7 bases. CDR1 is KGHSH, CDR2 LQKENI, per germline. V shed 5 bases and J 3 bases; nucleotides not matched to a gene: 3. The CDR3 loop spans 13 amino acids. The CDR3 DNA reads as TGTGCCAGCTCATCCGGACAGGACTATGGCTACACCTTC. Encoded protein: CASSSGQDYGYTF.

The chain carries TRBV7-9 and TRBJ2-1; tentatively, D is TRBD2 (6 bases). The CDR3 loop spans 15 amino acids. CDR1 and CDR2 from the germline V gene are SEHNR and FQNEAQ (reference sequence). V gave up 4 bases and J gave up 6 bases, with 16 bases separating them. The CDR3 sequence: CASSSSGGEVNEQFF. CDR3 coding DNA: TGTGCCAGCAGCTCCTCCGGGGGTGAGGTCAATGAGCAGTTCTTC.

The rearrangement uses TRBV19 and TRBJ2-1; TRBD2 matches at 9 bases. The V gene end was trimmed by 3 bases and the J gene end by 6 bases; junction bases not matched to a gene: 6. Germline V gene lookup returns CDR1 LNHDA and CDR2 SQIVND (reference sequence). The CDR3 runs 15 residues. The CDR3 loop is CASSMGGRASNEQFF. Here the CDR3 DNA reads TGTGCCAGTAGTATGGGCGGGAGGGCCTCCAATGAGCAGTTCTTC.